Described below is a single TCR beta chain sequence and its context. The clone's antigen remains unknown. Nothing much larger sits one base from this clone, and base qualities are not available. Including cysteine and phenylalanine, the CDR3 has 17 amino acids. CDR3 DNA only is kept here, 51 bases in frame from base 1. At the junction V is shortened by 1 base and J by 1 base; bases outside the gene matches: 9. The CDR1 and CDR2 encoded by the germline V gene are LGHNA and YSLEER. Interpreted using the paper, the treatment or condition label stands for: live attenuated yellow fever vaccine strain. Two biological replicates of bulk PBMCs were collected at each blood-draw timepoint. PBMCs were isolated from peripheral blood using a standard Ficoll-Paque protocol. TriZol was used to extract RNA from bulk PBMCs, from CD4 and CD8 fractions, and from dextramer-positive and dextramer-negative fractions. Sequencing used an Illumina NovaSeq 6000. TCR cDNA was made using 5'RACE template switching, a step that added a universal primer site and unique molecular identifiers. Priming of cDNA synthesis was performed from both the TCR alpha and TCR beta constant segments. Library amplification used two PCR steps, and the second PCR step added sample barcodes and sequencing adapters. Sequencing of the libraries was done on either Illumina HiSeq 2500 (2x100 bp) or NovaSeq (2x150 bp). The original pipeline was this. Demultiplexing of reads and collapsing into UMI consensus sequences were performed with MIGEC, and V(D)J alignment was carried out with MiXCR. Clonotypes responding to the vaccine were identified with edgeR on replicate PBMC samples, with the criteria of FDR below 0.01 and a log2 fold change above 5 up to day 15. CD4 or CD8 identity was assigned to each bulk clonotype according to whether the clonotype was present at higher abundance in the sequenced CD4 repertoire or the sequenced CD8 repertoire. TCRdb redid the processing of the public reads, applying fastp at Q25 and MiXCR, and retained in-frame beta chains. Rows with a matching CDR3 protein are joined into one entry that keeps the most common DNA and genes. TCRdb's processing, not the authors', yielded these V and J calls. Recorded for this sample are fewer than 350,000 distinct CDR3 sequences; 3.6% of them occurred a single time. Around a quarter of the sample goes to the ten largest clones.

The sample belongs to a study of T cells after yellow fever vaccination (dated by TCRdb to the late 2010s). About the full investigation: Libraries from fractions with low cell numbers were prepared with the SMART-Seq v4 Ultra Low Input RNA kit. To follow T-cell clones before and after primary and booster YFV17D yellow fever vaccination, bulk TCR alpha and beta repertoires were sequenced over time. Two healthy male donors, one aged 18 to 29 and one aged 30 to 40 years, made up the cohort. Bulk PBMC replicates and cell subsets were isolated from blood drawn at multiple timepoints before and after both primary and secondary immunization. Results the study describes overall, beyond this receptor: A small share of clonotypes was detected in both CD4 and CD8 compartments, with the overlap likely arising from convergent recombination. Most clones expanded after primary vaccination (96% of CD4 and 88% of CD8) were re-detected after the booster, suggesting that broad memory maintenance occurred. The study included only two donors, which limits how far the findings can be generalized. The secondary T-cell response was found to be weaker but faster than the primary response, with a peak reached on day 5 rather than on day 15. Computational filtering was needed because FACS-sorted repertoires could contain abundant contaminating clonotypes from the bulk population.

The source of this sequence is a man between 18 and 29 years old who received the YFV17D yellow fever vaccine. The chain uses TRBV4-3 and TRBJ2-5, with TRBD2 matching 7 junction bases. This specimen was PBMCs, taken on the day of the yellow fever booster vaccination. Here the CDR3 is given as CASSQGRWTRGQETQYF. The DNA sequence is TGCGCCAGCAGCCAAGGGAGGTGGACTAGAGGCCAAGAGACCCAGTACTTC.